This T cell receptor beta chain is drawn from a study of shared clonotypes between healthy human individuals. This clone was seen just once. Naive CD8 populations comprised CD45RO-negative cells positively selected for CCR7, excluding terminally differentiated effector memory CD45RA+ cells. Running of the assay took place at deep level. Sequencing used immunoSEQ multiplex PCR; TCRdb keeps in-frame clones, though not all of them. Of a few million clones in the sample, over 85% are singletons; the top ten hold around 1.8%. V dropped 1 base and J dropped 1 base, with 8 bases sitting between them. This CDR3 region has 14 residues. Germline values: CDR1 SGHRS, CDR2 YFSETQ.

The sequence was obtained from a man younger than 30 in good health. Some clones in this sample may be carry-over from other donors' samples. The chain is built from TRBV5-1 and TRBJ2-5, with no clear D. Sequencing was performed on naive CD8+ T cells from PBMCs. The DNA for the CDR3 is TGCGCCAGCAGCTTGTTAGGGTTCCAAGAGACCCAGTACTTC. This gives the protein CASSLLGFQETQYF.